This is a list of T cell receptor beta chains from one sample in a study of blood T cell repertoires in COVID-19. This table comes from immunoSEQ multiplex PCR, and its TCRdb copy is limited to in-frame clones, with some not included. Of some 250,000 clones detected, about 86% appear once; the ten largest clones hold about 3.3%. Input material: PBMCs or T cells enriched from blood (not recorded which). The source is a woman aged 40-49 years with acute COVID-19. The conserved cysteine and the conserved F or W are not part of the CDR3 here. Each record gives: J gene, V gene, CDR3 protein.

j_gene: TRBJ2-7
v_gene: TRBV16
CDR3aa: ASSQRDSYEQY

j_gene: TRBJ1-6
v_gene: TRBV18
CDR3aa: ASSPDRGNSPLH

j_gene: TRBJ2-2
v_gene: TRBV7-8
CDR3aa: ASSAAGRTTGELF

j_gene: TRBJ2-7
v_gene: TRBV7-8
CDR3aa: ASSLKGVGVEQY

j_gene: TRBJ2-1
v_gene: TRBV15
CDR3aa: ATSREEPILAGGPFPEQF

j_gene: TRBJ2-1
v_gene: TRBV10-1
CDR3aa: ASSSSGGNEQF

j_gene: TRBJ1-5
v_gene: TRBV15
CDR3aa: ATSRDPSTLQPQH

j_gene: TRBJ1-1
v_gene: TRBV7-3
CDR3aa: ASSFRGPDTEAF

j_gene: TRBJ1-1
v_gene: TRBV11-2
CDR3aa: ASSFSPDRLNTEAF

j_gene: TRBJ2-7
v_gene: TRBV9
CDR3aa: ASSSTGEQY

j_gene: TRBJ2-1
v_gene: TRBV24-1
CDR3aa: ATSDLGDRAGGEQF

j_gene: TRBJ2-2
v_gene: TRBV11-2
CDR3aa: ASSFEGGRDSTGELF

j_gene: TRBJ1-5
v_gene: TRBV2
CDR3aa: ASSKEGLNQPQH

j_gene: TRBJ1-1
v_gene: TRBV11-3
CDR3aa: ASSFPTRTGPNTEAF

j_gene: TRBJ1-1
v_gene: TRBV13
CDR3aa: ASSQRAWKTEAF

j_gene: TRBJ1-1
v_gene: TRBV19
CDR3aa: ASSRQGRVLDTEAF

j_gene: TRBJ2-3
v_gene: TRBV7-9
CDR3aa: ASSRSGTDTQY

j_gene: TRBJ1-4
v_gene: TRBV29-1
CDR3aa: SVRIPVGEKLF

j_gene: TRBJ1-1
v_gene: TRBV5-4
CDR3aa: ASSWVGGWNTEAF

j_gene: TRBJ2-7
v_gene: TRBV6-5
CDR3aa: ASSYSWKREGEQY

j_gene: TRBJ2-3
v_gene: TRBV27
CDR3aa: ASTITLASTDTQY

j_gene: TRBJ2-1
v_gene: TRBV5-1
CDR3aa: ASSLALNEQF

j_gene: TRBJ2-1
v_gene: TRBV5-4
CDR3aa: AWGLAAYNEQF

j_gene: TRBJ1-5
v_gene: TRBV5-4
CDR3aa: ASSVGGQDQPQH

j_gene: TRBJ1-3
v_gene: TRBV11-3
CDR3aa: ASSPQRGGNTIY

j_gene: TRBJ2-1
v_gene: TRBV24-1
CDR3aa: ATSDSGGSYNEQF

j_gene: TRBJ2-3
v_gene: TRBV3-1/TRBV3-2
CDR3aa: ASSQVASTDTQY

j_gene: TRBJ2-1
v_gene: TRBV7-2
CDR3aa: ASSVSGSYNEQF

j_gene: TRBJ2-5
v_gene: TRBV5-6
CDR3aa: ASSLARETQY

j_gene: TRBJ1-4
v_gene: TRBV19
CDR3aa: ASSLGQGAGKLF

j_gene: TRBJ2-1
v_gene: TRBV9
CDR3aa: ASSPELASYNEQF

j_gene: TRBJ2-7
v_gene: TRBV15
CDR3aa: ATSRDLEAEQY

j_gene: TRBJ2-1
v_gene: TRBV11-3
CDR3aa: ASSSGQGTSGSRYNEQF

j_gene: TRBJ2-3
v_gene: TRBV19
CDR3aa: ASSISGGIDTQY

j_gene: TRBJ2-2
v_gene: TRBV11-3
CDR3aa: ASTAVGRKTGELF

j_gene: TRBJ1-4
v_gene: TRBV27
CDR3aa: ASSPQGVIHEKLF

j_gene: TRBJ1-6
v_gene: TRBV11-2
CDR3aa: ASSARGPSYNSPLH

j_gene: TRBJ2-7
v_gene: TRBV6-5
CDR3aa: ASSQEVQGVYEQY

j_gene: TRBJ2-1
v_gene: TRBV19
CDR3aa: ASRRGNEQF

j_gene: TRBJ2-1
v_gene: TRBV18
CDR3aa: ASSAGLNEQF

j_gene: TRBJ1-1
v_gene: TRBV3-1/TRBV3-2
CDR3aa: ASSQDIANTEAF

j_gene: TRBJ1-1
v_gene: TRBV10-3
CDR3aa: AIRQSGTGYGTEAF

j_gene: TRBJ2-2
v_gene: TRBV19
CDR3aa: ASSRSGGTSLSGELF

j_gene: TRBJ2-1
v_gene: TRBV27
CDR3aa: ASRDGTSYNEQF

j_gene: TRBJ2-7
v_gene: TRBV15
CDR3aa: ATSIQGTNEQY

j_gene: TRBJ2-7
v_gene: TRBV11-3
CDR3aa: ASSQEYGTGDRQY

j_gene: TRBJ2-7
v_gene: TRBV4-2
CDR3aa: ASSTVETSGSGASYEQY

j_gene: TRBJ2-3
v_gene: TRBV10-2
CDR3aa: ATRLGGTDTQY